Here is one TCR beta chain with its context. This sample was included in a study of blood T cell repertoires in COVID-19. Study-level information: PBMCs, B-cell-depleted T cells, or T cells were the source of the cDNA or gDNA that made up the material.

Produced via immunoSEQ multiplex PCR; TCRdb's table is partial and in-frame only. Here the sample spans 200,000 or so clones, roughly 90% being singletons. Germline CDR1 and CDR2: SGHTA and FQGTGA. The CDR3 runs to 15 residues. V was shortened by 5 bases and J by 4 bases, with 15 bases between the two germline ends. Sequencing was done on a sample of peripheral blood. The chain recombines TRBV7-3 with TRBJ1-3, with D unclear. The receptor's source is a woman in her sixties with acute or convalescent COVID-19. In nucleotides, the CDR3 is TGTGCCAGCAGCCCCGAAAAAGGCGGCGGAAACACCATATATTTT. The encoded protein is CASSPEKGGGNTIYF.